Listed here are 10 T cell receptor beta chains from one sample, sequenced in a study of blood T cell repertoires in COVID-19. The table came from immunoSEQ multiplex PCR; TCRdb's copy has only in-frame clones and leaves some out. The sample holds fewer than 250,000 clones; 80% to 90% are singletons and the top ten take roughly 5.3%. Sequences were obtained from peripheral blood. The receptors were gathered from an older woman with active or convalescent COVID-19.

The chain has TRBV19 and TRBJ1-3, with a weak D call TRBD1 (6 bases). The CDR3 length is 14 residues. Germline V gives CDR1 LNHDA, CDR2 SQIVND (reference sequence). V shed 4 bases and J shed 2 bases, with 9 bases lying between them. CDR3 bases: TGTGCCAGTAGTACCCCAGGGGCTGGAAACACCATATATTTT. Translated: CASSTPGAGNTIYF.

The chain recombines TRBV19 with TRBJ1-1; TRBD1 matches 9 bases. V gave up 2 bases and J gave up 0 bases; unmatched junction bases: 4. This CDR3 region has 16 residues. The germline V gene encodes CDR1 LNHDA and CDR2 SQIVND (reference sequence). CDR3 in DNA: TGTGCCAGTAGTATACCGGGACAGGGCATGAACACTGAAGCTTTCTTT. Its protein product is CASSIPGQGMNTEAFF.

V is TRBV27 and J is TRBJ1-6; no firm D call. The germline V gene encodes CDR1 MNHEY and CDR2 SMNVEV (reference sequence). V shed 8 bases and J shed 3 bases, with 14 bases lying between them. The CDR3 extends over 15 amino acids. CDR3: CASRRGPNYNSPLHF. CDR3 DNA sequence: TGTGCCAGCCGGAGAGGGCCCAACTATAATTCACCCCTCCACTTT.

The chain couples TRBV25-1 to TRBJ2-5; the match to TRBD1 covers 7 bases. Losses at the gene ends were 0 bases for V and 4 bases for J; bases not matched to a gene: 11. Germline CDR1 is MGHDK and CDR2 is SYGVNS. The CDR3 runs to 17 residues. Written as DNA, the CDR3 is TGTGCCAGCAGTGAATATGCAAGGGGGCGAGGGGGAGAGACCCAGTACTTC. Protein: CASSEYARGRGGETQYF.

The gene calls are TRBV28 and TRBJ2-5; D possibly corresponds to TRBD1 (5 bases). The V gene's germline CDR1 is MDHEN and CDR2 SYDVKM. Trimming took off 4 bases at V and 5 bases at J, with 20 bases between the two ends. The CDR3 extends over 16 amino acids. Written as DNA, the CDR3 is TGTGCCAGCAGTTGGGCACAGGCTAATGGGGCGGAGACCCAGTACTTC. Residues: CASSWAQANGAETQYF.

The rearrangement links TRBV28 to TRBJ2-7; the D gene is possibly TRBD1 (6 bases). Per the germline V gene, CDR1 is MDHEN and CDR2 is SYDVKM. The V end lost 3 bases, the J end lost 5 bases, and 11 bases lay between the germline ends. This CDR3 contains 13 residues. CDR3 sequence reads: CASSLGATHEQYF. DNA of the CDR3: TGTGCCAGCAGTTTGGGGGCAACCCACGAGCAGTACTTC.

The V and J genes are TRBV2 and TRBJ2-3; D is possibly TRBD1 (6 bases). Trimming took 2 bases from V and 10 from J, leaving 19 bases between them. Germline V gene lookup returns CDR1 SNHLY and CDR2 FYNNEI. CDR3 length: 15 amino acids. CDR3 sequence: CASSETGNNRDSQYF. In DNA form, the CDR3 reads TGTGCCAGCAGTGAAACCGGCAATAACAGGGATTCGCAGTATTTT.

This sequence joins TRBV19 and TRBJ2-2, with D perhaps matching TRBD2 (6 bases). Trimming pared 3 bases from V and 3 bases from J, leaving 8 bases between. The CDR3 is made up of 14 amino acids. Per germline, CDR1 LNHDA and CDR2 SQIVND (reference sequence). The CDR3: CASSISGYTGELFF. Here the CDR3 DNA reads TGTGCCAGTAGTATTAGCGGATACACCGGGGAGCTGTTTTTT. Using reference TRBV19 and TRBJ2-2 for the parts outside the CDR3, the full variable domain is DGGITQSPKYLFRKEGQNVTLSCEQNLNHDAMYWYRQDPGQGLRLIYYSQIVNDFQKGDIAEGYSVSREKKESFPLTVTSAQKNPTAFYLCASSISGYTGELFFGEGSRLTVL.

This rearrangement joins TRBV20-1 to TRBJ1-1; perhaps TRBD1 as D (6 bases). Germline V gene data show CDR1 as DFQATT and CDR2 as SNEGSKA (reference sequence). The CDR3 loop spans 15 amino acids. Trimming shortened V by 3 bases and J by 2 bases, and 16 bases separated the two germline ends. The CDR3 sequence is CSASEPQGFNTEAFF. The CDR3 nucleotides read TGCAGTGCTAGTGAGCCACAGGGCTTTAACACTGAAGCTTTCTTT.

The rearrangement links TRBV19 to TRBJ1-1; D perhaps matches TRBD1 (5 bases). There are 16 residues in the CDR3. Looked up from germline, CDR1 is LNHDA and CDR2 is SQIVND (reference sequence). The V gene lost 3 bases and the J gene lost 3 bases, with 17 bases spanning the gap. CDR3 amino acids: CASSIHTPPGDTEAFF. DNA of the CDR3: TGTGCCAGTAGTATCCATACACCGCCGGGGGACACTGAAGCTTTCTTT.